This TCR beta chain was identified in a study of control samples from healthy donors and cancer patients. The CDR3 extends over 14 amino acids. Trimming took 5 bases from V and 3 from J, leaving 16 bases between them. The germline V gene encodes CDR1 GTSNPN and CDR2 SVGIG (reference sequence). The table came from immunoSEQ multiplex PCR; TCRdb's copy has only in-frame clones and leaves some out. The repertoire holds 170,000 or so clones, with just under 95% as singletons. This sequence joins TRBV30 and TRBJ1-1; the D gene is possibly TRBD1 (6 bases). Specimen: blood. This TCR came from a man between 18 and 35 years old in good health. CDR3 sequence (DNA): TGTGCCTGGGAGAGTTCTGACAGGTACACTGAAGCTTTCTTT. The encoded protein is CAWESSDRYTEAFF.